A single sample is the source of the 21 T cell receptor beta chains below, sequenced in a study of OX40 agonist ivuxolimab in advanced cancers. TCRdb's table, derived via immunoSEQ multiplex PCR, lists solely in-frame clones and lacks some. This table has fewer than 85,000 clones, around nine tenths appearing once. Sequencing was performed on CD4+ or CD8+ T cells sorted from blood, taken in a trial of the OX40 agonist ivuxolimab. These receptors originate from an adult with an advanced solid tumor such as melanoma, head and neck, liver or kidney cancer.

This sequence joins TRBV19 and TRBJ2-2, with D unresolved. The germline V gene encodes CDR1 LNHDA and CDR2 SQIVND (reference sequence). The CDR3 loop spans 14 amino acids. Trimming shortened V by 7 bases and J by 2 bases, and 11 bases separated the two germline ends. Here the CDR3 DNA reads TGTGCCAGTAATCGGGCAGGTAACACCGGGGAGCTGTTTTTT. Translation: CASNRAGNTGELFF.

This chain links TRBV6-5 with TRBJ1-2; TRBD1 matches 9 bases. Germline CDR1 and CDR2: MNHEY and SVGAGI. The CDR3 sequence is 12 residues long. Unmatched junction bases numbered 5, after V lost 7 bases and J lost 8 bases. CDR3: CASTGTGYGYTF. CDR3 DNA sequence: TGTGCCAGCACTGGGACAGGGTACGGCTACACCTTC.

This chain links TRBV18 with TRBJ2-6; no reliable D call. Germline assignment: CDR1 KGHSH and CDR2 LQKENI. The V end was cut by 2 bases, the J end by 0 bases, with 17 bases between. CDR3 length: 19 residues. CDR3 residues: CASSPFLAQRNSGANVLTF. The CDR3 DNA follows: TGTGCCAGCTCACCATTCCTCGCCCAGCGAAACTCTGGGGCCAACGTCCTGACTTTC.

The chain has TRBV9 and TRBJ1-2, with D unresolved. The CDR3 length is 12 residues. V shed 1 base and J shed 5 bases, with 6 bases lying between them. Germline V gene sequence: CDR1 SGDLS, CDR2 YYNGEE. The CDR3: CASSVSPYGYTF. As DNA, the CDR3 is TGTGCCAGCAGCGTATCCCCTTATGGCTACACCTTC.

The chain carries TRBV11-2 and TRBJ2-4; 7 nucleotides agree with TRBD2. Germline V gene lookup returns CDR1 SGHAT and CDR2 FQNNGV. V gave up 1 base and J gave up 3 bases; unmatched junction bases: 6. This CDR3 region has 16 residues. The CDR3, as DNA: TGTGCCAGCAGCTTAGTCGGGGGGAGTGGCAAAAACATTCAGTACTTC. The encoded protein is CASSLVGGSGKNIQYF. Complete variable domain (other parts from reference TRBV11-2 and TRBJ2-4): EAGVAQSPRYKIIEKRQSVAFWCNPISGHATLYWYQQILGQGPKLLIQFQNNGVVDDSQLPKDRFSAERLKGVDSTLKIQPAKLEDSAVYLCASSLVGGSGKNIQYFGAGTRLSVL.

The V gene is TRBV29-1, the J gene TRBJ2-5; TRBD1 is a possible D gene (6 bases). CDR3 length: 13 amino acids. The ends were cut back, 6 bases at V and 4 bases at J, with 15 bases in the middle. The germline V gene encodes CDR1 SQVTM and CDR2 ANQGSEA. CDR3 in DNA: TGCAGCGTACGAGGGACACCCGTAGAGACCCAGTACTTC. This codes for CSVRGTPVETQYF.

This chain connects TRBV28 to TRBJ1-2; TRBD1 matches 8 bases. The V segment lost 4 bases and the J segment 5 bases; nucleotides outside the gene matches: 9. The CDR3 sequence is 15 residues long. The V gene's germline CDR1 is MDHEN and CDR2 SYDVKM. CDR3: CASSSGQGLRYGYTF. Here the CDR3 DNA reads TGTGCCAGCAGTTCCGGACAGGGCCTTAGATATGGCTACACCTTC.

The chain links TRBV2 to TRBJ2-5; D ambiguous. Trimming cost V 6 bases and J 5 bases, with 10 bases left between them. CDR3 length: 12 residues. Germline V gives CDR1 SNHLY, CDR2 FYNNEI. The CDR3 sequence is CASRDIQETQYF. CDR3 nucleotides: TGTGCCAGCAGAGATATACAGGAGACCCAGTACTTC.

This chain links TRBV5-4 with TRBJ2-7; TRBD1 matches 8 bases. CDR1 and CDR2 (germline): SGHNT, YYREEE (reference sequence). This CDR3 has 14 amino acids. With 4 bases clipped from V and 3 bases from J, the junction kept 6 bases outside the gene matches. CDR3 loop: CASSPQGQGYEQYF. As DNA, the CDR3 is TGTGCCAGCAGCCCCCAAGGACAGGGCTACGAGCAGTACTTC.

CDR3 residues: CASSLAGTGGNEQYF. The DNA for the CDR3 is TGTGCCAGCAGCTTAGCCGGGACAGGGGGTAACGAGCAGTACTTC. The chain couples TRBV11-2 to TRBJ2-7; 11 bases line up with TRBD1. The CDR3 spans 15 residues. Germline V CDR1 and CDR2: SGHAT, FQNNGV. With 1 base clipped from V and 5 bases from J, the junction kept 4 bases outside the gene matches.

The chain joins TRBV5-1 to TRBJ1-6; D possibly corresponds to TRBD1 (5 bases). Per the germline V gene, CDR1 is SGHRS and CDR2 is YFSETQ. CDR3 length: 15 residues. V was trimmed by 4 bases and J by 6 bases, leaving 14 bases between them. CDR3 DNA: TGCGCCAGCAGCCCGGTGGGGGGGAGTAATTCACCCCTCCACTTT. Translation gives CASSPVGGSNSPLHF.

The DNA for the CDR3 is TGTGCCAGCAGCCCCAGGGGACGGAGGAACACTGAAGCTTTCTTT. It yields the protein CASSPRGRRNTEAFF. The chain has TRBV28 and TRBJ1-1; D might be TRBD1 (6 bases). Trimming left V 6 bases short and J 1 base short, with 15 bases between. The CDR3 is 15 amino acids. Per germline, CDR1 MDHEN and CDR2 SYDVKM.

The chain employs TRBV21-1 and TRBJ2-7. TRBV21-1 is termed a pseudogene. This CDR3 is 14 amino acids long. Here the CDR3 reads CASSKAGRGAEQYF. Here the CDR3 DNA reads TGTGCCAGCAGCAAAGCAGGACGAGGGGCCGAGCAGTACTTC.

V and J are TRBV5-5 and TRBJ2-7, with D uncertain. This CDR3 contains 12 residues. The V gene lost 0 bases and the J gene lost 5 bases, with 6 bases spanning the gap. Germline V gene sequence: CDR1 SGHKS, CDR2 YYEKEE (reference sequence). CDR3 loop: CASSLGVHEQYF. CDR3 bases: TGTGCCAGCAGCTTGGGGGTCCACGAGCAGTACTTC.

This chain connects TRBV19 to TRBJ2-2, with a weak D call TRBD2 (6 bases). Germline CDR1 LNHDA, CDR2 SQIVND (reference sequence). This CDR3 comprises 16 residues. Trimming cost V 9 bases and J 0 bases, with 17 bases left between them. CDR3 in amino acids: CASKRGGTANTGELFF. The CDR3 bases are TGTGCCAGCAAAAGGGGCGGGACGGCGAACACCGGGGAGCTGTTTTTT.

The chain employs TRBV5-8 and TRBJ1-6, with 7 bases aligning to TRBD1. CDR1 is SGHTS and CDR2 is YDEGEE in the germline V gene. This CDR3 is built from 15 residues. V trimming: 2 bases; J trimming: 7 bases; junction bases outside the gene matches: 6. CDR3 loop: CASSFRGQTNSPLHF. The CDR3 coding sequence is TGTGCCAGCAGCTTCAGGGGACAGACCAATTCACCCCTCCACTTT.

The V and J genes are TRBV2 and TRBJ1-2; D gene uncertain. V was cut by 4 bases and J by 0 bases, with 12 bases left in between. Germline V lookup: CDR1 SNHLY, CDR2 FYNNEI. CDR3 length: 15 residues. The CDR3 DNA sequence: TGTGCCAGCAGTGTACGGCAGGCCGCTAACTATGGCTACACCTTC. Residues: CASSVRQAANYGYTF.

This clone showed up just once. The chain recombines TRBV7-9 with TRBJ2-3, with TRBD2 identical over 12 bases. Germline V CDR1 and CDR2: SEHNR, FQNEAQ (reference sequence). CDR3 length equals 16 residues. The ends lost 4 bases at V and 2 bases at J; junction bases unmatched: 4. CDR3 DNA: TGTGCCAGCAGCTCCCGGACTAGCGGGGTCACAGATACGCAGTATTTT. It specifies CASSSRTSGVTDTQYF.

V and J are TRBV5-1 and TRBJ2-7; the match to TRBD1 covers 7 bases. Germline assignment: CDR1 SGHRS and CDR2 YFSETQ. There are 16 residues in the CDR3. Germline trimming cut 0 bases from V and 5 bases from J; bases unmatched to any gene: 11. This chain's CDR3 is CASSLEGGGGGHEQYF. CDR3 DNA sequence: TGCGCCAGCAGCTTGGAAGGGGGCGGTGGTGGACACGAGCAGTACTTC. The entire variable domain, with the rest obtained from reference TRBV5-1 and TRBJ2-7, is as follows: KAGVTQTPRYLIKTRGQQVTLSCSPISGHRSVSWYQQTPGQGLQFLFEYFSETQRNKGNFPGRFSGRQFSNSRSEMNVSTLELGDSALYLCASSLEGGGGGHEQYFGPGTRLTVT.

The chain carries TRBV7-9 and TRBJ1-5; the match to TRBD1 covers 8 bases. CDR1 is SEHNR, CDR2 FQNEAQ, per germline (reference sequence). This CDR3 is built from 14 residues. With 5 bases clipped from V and 6 bases from J, the junction kept 6 bases outside the gene matches. As DNA, the CDR3 is TGTGCCAGCAGCGCCACAGGGGGGGGTCAGCCCCAGCATTTT. Encoded protein: CASSATGGGQPQHF. Drawing the rest from reference TRBV7-9 and TRBJ1-5, the complete variable domain is DTGVSQNPRHKITKRGQNVTFRCDPISEHNRLYWYRQTLGQGPEFLTYFQNEAQLEKSRLLSDRFSAERPKGSFSTLEIQRTEQGDSAMYLCASSATGGGQPQHFGDGTRLSIL.

Only a few counts were recorded for this clone. This rearrangement joins TRBV19 to TRBJ2-2; possibly TRBD1 for D (6 bases). Germline values: CDR1 LNHDA, CDR2 SQIVND (reference sequence). V dropped 0 bases and J dropped 1 base, with 15 bases sitting between them. The CDR3 runs to 18 residues. CDR3 region: CASSIDLFGDKNTGELFF. DNA of the CDR3: TGTGCCAGTAGTATAGATCTGTTTGGGGACAAGAACACCGGGGAGCTGTTTTTT.